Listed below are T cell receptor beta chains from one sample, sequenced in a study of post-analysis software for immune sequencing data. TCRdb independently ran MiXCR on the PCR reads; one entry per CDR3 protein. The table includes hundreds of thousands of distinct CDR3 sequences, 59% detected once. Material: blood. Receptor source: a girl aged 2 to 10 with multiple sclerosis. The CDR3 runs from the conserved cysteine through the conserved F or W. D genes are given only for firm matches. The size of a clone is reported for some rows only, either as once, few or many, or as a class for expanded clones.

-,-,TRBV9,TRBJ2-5,CASSSGLGWGTQYF,TGTGCCAGCAGCTCCGGCCTCGGATGGGGGACCCAGTACTTC
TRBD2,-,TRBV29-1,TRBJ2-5,CSVGGLAGVSKVQYF,TGCAGCGTTGGGGGGTTAGCGGGGGTGTCTAAAGTGCAGTACTTC
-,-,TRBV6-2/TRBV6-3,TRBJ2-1,CASSYSKTLGTYNEQFF,TGTGCCAGCAGTTACTCGAAGACCCTAGGGACCTACAATGAGCAGTTCTTC
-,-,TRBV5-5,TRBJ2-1,CASNPTEASYNEQFF,TGTGCCAGCAACCCGACGGAAGCCTCCTACAATGAGCAGTTCTTC
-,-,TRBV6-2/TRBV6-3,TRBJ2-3,CASSPPGGATTDTQYF,TGTGCCAGCAGCCCCCCAGGGGGGGCTACCACAGATACGCAGTATTTT
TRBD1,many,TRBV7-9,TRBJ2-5,CASSFPGQGRKYQETQYF,TGTGCCAGCAGCTTCCCGGGACAGGGACGGAAGTACCAAGAGACCCAGTACTTC
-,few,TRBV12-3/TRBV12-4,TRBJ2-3,CASSYRVDTQYF,TGTGCCAGCAGTTACAGGGTTGATACGCAGTATTTT
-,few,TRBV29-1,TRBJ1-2,CSVGRGLTYGYTF,TGCAGCGTTGGAAGGGGCCTCACTTATGGCTACACCTTC
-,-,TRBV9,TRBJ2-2,CASSVTGGHTGELFF,TGTGCCAGCAGCGTAACCGGGGGCCACACCGGGGAGCTGTTTTTT
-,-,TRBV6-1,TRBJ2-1,CASTRVAVNEYDEQFF,TGTGCCAGCACCAGGGTCGCGGTAAACGAGTATGATGAGCAGTTCTTC
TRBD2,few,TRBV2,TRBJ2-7,CASIPSGRAYNEQYF,TGTGCCAGCATTCCTAGCGGGAGGGCCTACAATGAGCAGTACTTC
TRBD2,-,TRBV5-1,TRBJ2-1,CASSLGLAGSAYNEQFF,TGCGCCAGCAGCTTAGGACTAGCGGGATCAGCCTACAATGAGCAGTTCTTC
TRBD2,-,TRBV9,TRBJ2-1,CASSAGAGAGVYNEQFF,TGTGCCAGCAGCGCTGGAGCGGGTGCGGGAGTCTACAATGAGCAGTTCTTC
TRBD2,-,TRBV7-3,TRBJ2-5,CASSLGSGRSQETQYF,TGTGCCAGCAGCTTAGGAAGCGGGAGGTCGCAAGAGACCCAGTACTTC
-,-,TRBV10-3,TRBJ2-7,CAIRGRSASSYEQYF,TGTGCCATCAGAGGGAGGTCGGCAAGCTCCTACGAGCAGTACTTC
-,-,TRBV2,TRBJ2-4,CASIEVRTLGLEQYF,TGTGCCAGTATAGAAGTCAGGACTTTAGGCTTGGAGCAGTACTTC
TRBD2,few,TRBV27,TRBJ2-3,CASSLPGAGGSTDTQYF,TGTGCCAGCAGTTTACCAGGAGCGGGAGGTAGCACAGATACGCAGTATTTT
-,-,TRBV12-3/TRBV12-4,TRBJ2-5,CASSLAGRGGGETQYF,TGTGCCAGCAGTTTGGCGGGTAGAGGGGGTGGAGAGACCCAGTACTTC
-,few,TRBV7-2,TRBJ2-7,CASSRLVEDEQYF,TGTGCCAGCAGCCGGTTGGTAGAAGACGAGCAGTACTTC
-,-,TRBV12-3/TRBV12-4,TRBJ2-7,CASSMTGLAYEQYF,TGTGCCAGCAGCATGACCGGGCTCGCCTACGAGCAGTACTTC
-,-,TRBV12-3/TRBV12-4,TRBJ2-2,CASNSGLGTGELFF,TGTGCCAGCAACTCGGGGCTTGGGACCGGGGAGCTGTTTTTT
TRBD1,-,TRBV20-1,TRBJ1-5,CSAWTGDRNQPQHF,TGCAGTGCTTGGACAGGGGATCGCAATCAGCCCCAGCATTTT
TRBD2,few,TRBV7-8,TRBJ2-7,CASNKREGQGYEQYF,TGTGCCAGCAACAAGCGGGAGGGCCAGGGCTACGAGCAGTACTTC
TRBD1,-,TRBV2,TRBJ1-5,CASGAGTGKGSNQPQHF,TGTGCCAGCGGTGCGGGGACAGGGAAGGGGAGCAATCAGCCCCAGCATTTT
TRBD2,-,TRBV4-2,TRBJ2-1,CASSHSSSLAGGINEQFF,TGTGCCAGCAGCCACAGCTCCTCACTAGCGGGGGGAATAAATGAGCAGTTCTTC
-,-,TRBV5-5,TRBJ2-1,CASRVRGHLGDEQFF,TGTGCCAGCAGGGTTCGGGGACACCTGGGGGATGAGCAGTTCTTC
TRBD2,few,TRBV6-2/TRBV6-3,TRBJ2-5,CASTRGLAGKETQYF,TGTGCCAGCACCAGGGGACTAGCGGGAAAAGAGACCCAGTACTTC
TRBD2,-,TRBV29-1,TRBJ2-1,CSVEGPPERDSYNEQFF,TGCAGCGTTGAAGGCCCTCCCGAGCGGGACTCCTACAATGAGCAGTTCTTC
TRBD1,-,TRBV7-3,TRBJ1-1,CASSEGQGAEAFF,TGTGCCAGCAGCGAGGGACAGGGGGCTGAAGCTTTCTTT
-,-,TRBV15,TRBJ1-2,CATSRDRGTEYGYTF,TGTGCCACCAGCAGAGATCGTGGGACGGAGTATGGCTACACCTTC
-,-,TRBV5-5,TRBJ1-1,CASRHPIMNTEAFF,TGTGCCAGCAGACATCCTATCATGAACACTGAAGCTTTCTTT
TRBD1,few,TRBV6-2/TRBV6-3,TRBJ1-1,CASSLSPLDRVRSEAFF,TGTGCCAGCAGTTTATCCCCTCTCGACAGGGTTCGGTCTGAAGCTTTCTTT
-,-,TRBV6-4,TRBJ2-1,CASSDPQFF,TGTGCCAGCAGTGACCCGCAGTTCTTC
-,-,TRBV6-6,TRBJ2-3,CASSPGPTTPTDTQYF,TGTGCCAGCAGTCCCGGCCCTACCACACCCACAGATACGCAGTATTTT
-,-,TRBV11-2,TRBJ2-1,CASSLGQGSWDNEQFF,TGTGCCAGCAGCTTAGGGCAGGGGTCGTGGGACAATGAGCAGTTCTTC
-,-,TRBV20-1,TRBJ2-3,CSASLSTASYATDTQYF,TGCAGTGCTAGCCTCTCGACTGCGAGCTATGCGACAGATACGCAGTATTTT
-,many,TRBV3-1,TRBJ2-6,CASSPQGSSGANVLTF,TGTGCCAGCAGCCCGCAAGGGAGCTCTGGGGCCAACGTCCTGACTTTC
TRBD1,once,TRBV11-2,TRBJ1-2,CASSLEFGQALSRGYTF,TGTGCCAGCAGCTTAGAATTCGGACAGGCCTTGTCGAGGGGCTACACCTTC